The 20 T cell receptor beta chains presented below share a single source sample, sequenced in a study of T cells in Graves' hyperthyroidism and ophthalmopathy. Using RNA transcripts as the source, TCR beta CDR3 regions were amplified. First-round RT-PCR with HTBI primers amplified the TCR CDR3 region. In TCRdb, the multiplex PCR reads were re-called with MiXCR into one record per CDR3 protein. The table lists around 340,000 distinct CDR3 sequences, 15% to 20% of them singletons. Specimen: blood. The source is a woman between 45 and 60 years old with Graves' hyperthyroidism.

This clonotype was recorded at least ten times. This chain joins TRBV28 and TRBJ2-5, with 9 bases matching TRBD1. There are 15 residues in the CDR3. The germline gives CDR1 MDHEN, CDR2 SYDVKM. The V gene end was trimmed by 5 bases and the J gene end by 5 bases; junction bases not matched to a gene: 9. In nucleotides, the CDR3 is TGTGCCAGCAGTCCCACCGGGACAGGGAGTGAGACCCAGTACTTC. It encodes CASSPTGTGSETQYF.

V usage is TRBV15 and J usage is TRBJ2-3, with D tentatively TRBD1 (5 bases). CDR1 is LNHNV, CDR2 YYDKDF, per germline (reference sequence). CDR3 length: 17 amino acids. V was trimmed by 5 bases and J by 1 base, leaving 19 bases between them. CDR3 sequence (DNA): TGTGCCACCAGCGAACAGGAGCCCTCATTTCGCACAGATACGCAGTATTTT. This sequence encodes CATSEQEPSFRTDTQYF.

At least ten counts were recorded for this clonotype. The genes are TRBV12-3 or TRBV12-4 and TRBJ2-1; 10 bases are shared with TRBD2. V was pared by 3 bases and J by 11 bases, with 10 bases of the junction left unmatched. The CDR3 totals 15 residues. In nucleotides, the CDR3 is TGTGCCAGCAGTTTGGCTAGCGGGGGTGACACCAAGCAGTTCTTC. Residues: CASSLASGGDTKQFF.

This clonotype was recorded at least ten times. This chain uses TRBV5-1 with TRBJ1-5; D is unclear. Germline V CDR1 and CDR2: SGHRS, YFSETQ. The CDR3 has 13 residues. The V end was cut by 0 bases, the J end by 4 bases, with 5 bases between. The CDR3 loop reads CASSLAPNQPQHF. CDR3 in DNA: TGCGCCAGCAGCTTGGCCCCGAATCAGCCCCAGCATTTT.

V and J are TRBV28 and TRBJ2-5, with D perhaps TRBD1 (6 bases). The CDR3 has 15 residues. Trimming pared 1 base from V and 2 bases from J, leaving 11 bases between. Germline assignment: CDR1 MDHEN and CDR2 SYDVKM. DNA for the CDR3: TGTGCCAGCAGTTTATTTTTCGGACAGCAAGAGACCCAGTACTTC. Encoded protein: CASSLFFGQQETQYF.

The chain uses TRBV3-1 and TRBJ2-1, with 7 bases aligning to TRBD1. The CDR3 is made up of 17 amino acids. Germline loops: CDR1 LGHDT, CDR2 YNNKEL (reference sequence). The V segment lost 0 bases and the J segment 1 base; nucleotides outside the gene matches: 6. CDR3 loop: CASSQDGEGASYNEQFF. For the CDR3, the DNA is TGTGCCAGCAGCCAAGATGGTGAGGGGGCGTCCTACAATGAGCAGTTCTTC.

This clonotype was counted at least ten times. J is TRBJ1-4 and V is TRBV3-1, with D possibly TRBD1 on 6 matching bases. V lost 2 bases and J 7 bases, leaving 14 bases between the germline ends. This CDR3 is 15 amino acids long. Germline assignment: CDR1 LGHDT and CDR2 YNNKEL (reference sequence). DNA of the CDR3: TGTGCCAGCAGCCAAACTACAGGGTCTGGTGAAAAACTGTTTTTT. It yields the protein CASSQTTGSGEKLFF.

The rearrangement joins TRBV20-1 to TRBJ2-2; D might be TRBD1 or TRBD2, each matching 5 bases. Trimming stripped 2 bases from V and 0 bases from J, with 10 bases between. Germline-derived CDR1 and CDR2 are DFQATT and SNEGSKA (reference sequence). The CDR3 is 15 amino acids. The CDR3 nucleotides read TGCAGTGCTAGACCCGGGACGGCGAACACCGGGGAGCTGTTTTTT. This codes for CSARPGTANTGELFF.

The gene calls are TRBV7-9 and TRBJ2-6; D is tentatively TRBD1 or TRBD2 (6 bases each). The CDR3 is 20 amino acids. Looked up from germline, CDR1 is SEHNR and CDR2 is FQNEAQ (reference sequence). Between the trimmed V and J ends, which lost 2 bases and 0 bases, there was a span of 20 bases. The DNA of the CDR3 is TGTGCCAGCAGCTTAAGGGGAGGTGGCAGGGGATTCTCTGGGGCCAACGTCCTGACTTTC. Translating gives CASSLRGGGRGFSGANVLTF.

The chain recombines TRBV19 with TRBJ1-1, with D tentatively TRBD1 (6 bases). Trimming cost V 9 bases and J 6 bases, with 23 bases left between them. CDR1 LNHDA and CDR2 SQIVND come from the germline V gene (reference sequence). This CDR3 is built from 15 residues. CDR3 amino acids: CARVVRGYRVAEAFF. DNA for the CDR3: TGTGCCAGAGTAGTCCGGGGTTACAGGGTCGCTGAAGCTTTCTTT.

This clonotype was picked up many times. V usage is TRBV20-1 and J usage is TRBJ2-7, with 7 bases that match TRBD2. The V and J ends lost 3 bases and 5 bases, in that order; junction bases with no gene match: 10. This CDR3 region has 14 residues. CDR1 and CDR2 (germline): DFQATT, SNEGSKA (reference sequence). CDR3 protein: CSASYRDYTNEQYF. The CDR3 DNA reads TGCAGTGCTAGTTACCGGGACTACACGAACGAGCAGTACTTC.

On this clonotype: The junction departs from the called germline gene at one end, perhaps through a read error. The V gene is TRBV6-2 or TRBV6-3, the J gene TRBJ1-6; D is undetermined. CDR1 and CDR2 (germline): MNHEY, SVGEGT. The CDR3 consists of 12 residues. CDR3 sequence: CASRRVDSPLHF. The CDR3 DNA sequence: TGCGCCAGCAGGAGGGTTGATTCACCCCTCCACTTT.

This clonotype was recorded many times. The DNA for the CDR3 is TGTGCCAGCAGTCCGACTAGCGGGGGGCCAGATACGCAGTATTTT. The encoded protein is CASSPTSGGPDTQYF. V is TRBV6-1 and J is TRBJ2-3; 13 bases line up with TRBD2. CDR1 is MNHNS, CDR2 SASEGT, per germline. V dropped 5 bases and J dropped 4; count of bases not matched to a gene: 3. The CDR3 consists of 15 residues.

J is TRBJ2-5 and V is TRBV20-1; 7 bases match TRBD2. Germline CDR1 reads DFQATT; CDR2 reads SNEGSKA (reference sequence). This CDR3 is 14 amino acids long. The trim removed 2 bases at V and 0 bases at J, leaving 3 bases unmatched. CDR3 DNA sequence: TGCAGTGCTAGACGCGGGGGTTACCAAGAGACCCAGTACTTC. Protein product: CSARRGGYQETQYF.

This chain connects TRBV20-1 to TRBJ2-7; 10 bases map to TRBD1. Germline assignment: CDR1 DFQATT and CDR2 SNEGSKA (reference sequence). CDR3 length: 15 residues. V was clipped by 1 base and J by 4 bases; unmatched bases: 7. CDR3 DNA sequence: TGCAGTGCTAGAGCCCTGACAGGGGGCGAATACGAGCAGTACGTC. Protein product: CSARALTGGEYEQYV.

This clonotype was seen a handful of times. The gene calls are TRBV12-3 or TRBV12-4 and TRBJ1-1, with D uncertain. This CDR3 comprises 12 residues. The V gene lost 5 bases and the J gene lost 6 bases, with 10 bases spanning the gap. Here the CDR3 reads CASSPRVPEAFF. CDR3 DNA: TGTGCCAGCAGTCCCCGCGTGCCTGAAGCTTTCTTT.

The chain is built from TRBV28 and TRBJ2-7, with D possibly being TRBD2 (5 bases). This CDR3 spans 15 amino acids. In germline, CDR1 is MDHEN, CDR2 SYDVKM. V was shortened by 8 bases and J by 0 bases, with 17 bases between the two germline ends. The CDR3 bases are TGTGCCAGCGGAACACCGACTGGGAGCTCCTACGAGCAGTACTTC. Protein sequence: CASGTPTGSSYEQYF.

The CDR3: CASRPGLVGSSYEQYF. For the CDR3, the DNA is TGTGCCAGCAGGCCCGGACTAGTGGGAAGCTCCTACGAGCAGTACTTC. V usage is TRBV6-1 and J usage is TRBJ2-7; 7 bases match TRBD2. J was trimmed by 0 bases and V by 6 bases; bases with no gene match: 11. There are 16 residues in the CDR3. In germline, CDR1 is MNHNS, CDR2 SASEGT.

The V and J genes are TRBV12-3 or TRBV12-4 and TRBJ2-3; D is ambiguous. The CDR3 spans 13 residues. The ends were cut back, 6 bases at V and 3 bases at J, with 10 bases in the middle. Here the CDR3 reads CASSWWQTDTQYF. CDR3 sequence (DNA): TGTGCCAGCAGCTGGTGGCAAACAGATACGCAGTATTTT.

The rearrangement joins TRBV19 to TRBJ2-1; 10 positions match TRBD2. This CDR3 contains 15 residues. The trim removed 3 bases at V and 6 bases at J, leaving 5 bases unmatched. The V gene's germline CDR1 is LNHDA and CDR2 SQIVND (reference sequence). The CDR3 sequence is CASSIAGTSVNEQFF. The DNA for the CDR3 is TGTGCCAGTAGTATCGCCGGGACTAGCGTCAATGAGCAGTTCTTC.